This T cell receptor beta chain originates from a study of cytomegalovirus exposure and HLA in healthy donors. With regard to this clone: Its target is unknown.

Amplification used 60 Vbeta primers and 13 Jbeta primers. The repertoire was sequenced with immunoSEQ multiplex PCR; TCRdb's copy has only in-frame clones and lacks some. The sample has 180,000 or so clones. Germline CDR1 and CDR2: LGHNA and YNFKEQ. This CDR3 has 14 amino acids. Trimming cost V 4 bases and J 7 bases, with 16 bases left between them. Study conclusions and caveats: Confirmation in vitro established that three CMV-associated chains were specific for CMV antigens. Later analysis indicated greater clonal expansion among HLA-associated TCR beta chains than among equally common other chains.

The chain recombines TRBV4-2 with TRBJ1-2, with D possibly being TRBD1 (5 bases). Sequencing was done on a sample of PBMCs. The source is a woman between 18 and 30 years old in good health and CMV-seropositive. CDR3 sequence (DNA): TGTGCCAGCAGCCCCTTGCAAGGGGCCTCTGGCTACACCTTC. Translating it yields CASSPLQGASGYTF.